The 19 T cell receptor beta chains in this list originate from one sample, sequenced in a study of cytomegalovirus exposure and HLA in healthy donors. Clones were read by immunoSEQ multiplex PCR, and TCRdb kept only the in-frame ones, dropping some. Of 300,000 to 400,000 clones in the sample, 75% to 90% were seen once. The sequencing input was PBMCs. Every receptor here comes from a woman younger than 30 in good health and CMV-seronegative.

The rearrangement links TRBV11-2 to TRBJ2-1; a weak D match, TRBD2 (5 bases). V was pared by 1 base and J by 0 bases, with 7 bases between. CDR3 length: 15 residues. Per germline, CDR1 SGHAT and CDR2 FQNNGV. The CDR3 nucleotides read TGTGCCAGCAGCTTAGTCCGGGGCTCCTACAATGAGCAGTTCTTC. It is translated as CASSLVRGSYNEQFF.

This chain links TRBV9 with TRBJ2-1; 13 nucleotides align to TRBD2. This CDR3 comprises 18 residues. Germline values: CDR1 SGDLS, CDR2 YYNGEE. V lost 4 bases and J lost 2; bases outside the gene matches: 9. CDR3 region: CASSPRGGLAGPYNEQFF. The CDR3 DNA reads TGTGCCAGCAGCCCGCGAGGGGGACTAGCGGGACCCTACAATGAGCAGTTCTTC.

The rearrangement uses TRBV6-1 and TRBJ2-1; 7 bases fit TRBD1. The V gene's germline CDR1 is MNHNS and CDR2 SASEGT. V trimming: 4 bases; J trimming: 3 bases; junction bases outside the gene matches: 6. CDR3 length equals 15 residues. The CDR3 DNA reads TGTGCCAGCAGTGGCCGACAGGGATTCTACAATGAGCAGTTCTTC. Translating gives CASSGRQGFYNEQFF.

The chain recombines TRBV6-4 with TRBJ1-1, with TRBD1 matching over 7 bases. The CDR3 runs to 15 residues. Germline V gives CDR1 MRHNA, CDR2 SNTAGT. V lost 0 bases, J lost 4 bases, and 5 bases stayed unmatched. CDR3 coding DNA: TGTGCCAGCAGTGACTCGACAGGGTCGGGCACTGAAGCTTTCTTT. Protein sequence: CASSDSTGSGTEAFF.

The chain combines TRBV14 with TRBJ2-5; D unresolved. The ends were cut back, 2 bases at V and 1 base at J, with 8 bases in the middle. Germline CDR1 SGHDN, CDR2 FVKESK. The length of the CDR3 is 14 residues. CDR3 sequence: CASSQSLSQETQYF. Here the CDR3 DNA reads TGTGCCAGCAGCCAATCCCTTTCCCAAGAGACCCAGTACTTC.

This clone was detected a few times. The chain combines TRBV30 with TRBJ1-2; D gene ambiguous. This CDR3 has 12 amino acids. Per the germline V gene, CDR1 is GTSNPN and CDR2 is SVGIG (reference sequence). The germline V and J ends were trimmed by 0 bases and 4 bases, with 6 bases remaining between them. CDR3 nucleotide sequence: TGTGCCTGGAGTGTACGGAGCTATGGCTACACCTTC. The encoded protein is CAWSVRSYGYTF.

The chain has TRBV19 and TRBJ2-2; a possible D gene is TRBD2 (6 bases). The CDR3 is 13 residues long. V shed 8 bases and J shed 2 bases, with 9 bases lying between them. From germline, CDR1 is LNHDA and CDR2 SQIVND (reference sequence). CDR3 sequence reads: CASRLGNTGELFF. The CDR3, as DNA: TGTGCCAGTCGACTAGGTAACACCGGGGAGCTGTTTTTT.

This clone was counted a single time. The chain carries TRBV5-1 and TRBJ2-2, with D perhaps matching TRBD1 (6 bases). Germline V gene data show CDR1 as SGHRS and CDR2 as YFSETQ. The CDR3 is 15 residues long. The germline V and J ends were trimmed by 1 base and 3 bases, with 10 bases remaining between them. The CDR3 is CASSLQGMDTGELFF. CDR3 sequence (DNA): TGCGCCAGCAGCTTGCAGGGGATGGACACCGGGGAGCTGTTTTTT.

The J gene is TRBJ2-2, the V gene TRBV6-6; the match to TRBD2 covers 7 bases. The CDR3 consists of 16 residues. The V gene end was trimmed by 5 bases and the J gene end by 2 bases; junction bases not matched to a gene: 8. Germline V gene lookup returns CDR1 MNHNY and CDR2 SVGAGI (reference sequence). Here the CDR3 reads CASSPSGGANTGELFF. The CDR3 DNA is TGTGCCAGCAGTCCCTCGGGGGGAGCAAACACCGGGGAGCTGTTTTTT.

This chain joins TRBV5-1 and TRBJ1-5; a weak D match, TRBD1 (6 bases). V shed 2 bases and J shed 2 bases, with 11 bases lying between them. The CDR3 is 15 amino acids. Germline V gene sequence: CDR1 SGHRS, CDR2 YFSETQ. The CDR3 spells CASSLDGQRNQPQHF. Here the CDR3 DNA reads TGCGCCAGCAGCTTAGACGGACAGCGCAATCAGCCCCAGCATTTT.

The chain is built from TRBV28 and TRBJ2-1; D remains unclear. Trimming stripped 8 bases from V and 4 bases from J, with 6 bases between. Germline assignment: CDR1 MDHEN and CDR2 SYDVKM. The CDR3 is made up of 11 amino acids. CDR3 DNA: TGTGCCAGCTTGCGGTACAATGAGCAGTTCTTC. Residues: CASLRYNEQFF. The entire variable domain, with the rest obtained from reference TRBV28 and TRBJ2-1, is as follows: DVKVTQSSRYLVKRTGEKVFLECVQDMDHENMFWYRQDPGLGLRLIYFSYDVKMKEKGDIPEGYSVSREKKERFSLILESASTNQTSMYLCASLRYNEQFFGPGTRLTVL.

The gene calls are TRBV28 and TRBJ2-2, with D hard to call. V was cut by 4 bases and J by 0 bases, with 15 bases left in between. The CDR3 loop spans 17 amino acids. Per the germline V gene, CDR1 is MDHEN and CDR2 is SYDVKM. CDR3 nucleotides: TGTGCCAGCAGTTCCCCGCGCGGAATAACGAACACCGGGGAGCTGTTTTTT. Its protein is CASSSPRGITNTGELFF.

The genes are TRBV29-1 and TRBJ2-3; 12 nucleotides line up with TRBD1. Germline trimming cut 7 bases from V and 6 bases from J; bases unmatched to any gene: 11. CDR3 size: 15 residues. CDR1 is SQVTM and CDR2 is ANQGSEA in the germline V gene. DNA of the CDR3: TGCAGCGCCCGATCCCGGGACAGGGGGCTTGATACGCAGTATTTT. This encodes CSARSRDRGLDTQYF.

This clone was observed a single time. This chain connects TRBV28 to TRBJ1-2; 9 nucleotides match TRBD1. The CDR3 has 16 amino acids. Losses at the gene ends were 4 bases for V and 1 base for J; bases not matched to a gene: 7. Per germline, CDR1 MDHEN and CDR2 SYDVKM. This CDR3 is CASSSPGQGLNYGYTF. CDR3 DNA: TGTGCCAGCAGTTCTCCGGGACAGGGTCTTAACTATGGCTACACCTTC.

The CDR3 DNA reads as TGTGCCATAAACCGGGACAGTTTTTATGGCTACACCTTC. Translating it yields CAINRDSFYGYTF. V usage is TRBV28 and J usage is TRBJ1-2, with TRBD1 identical over 7 bases. The CDR3 spans 13 residues. CDR1 MDHEN and CDR2 SYDVKM come from the germline V gene. Trimming at V came to 10 bases and at J to 5 bases, leaving 10 bases not matched to a gene.

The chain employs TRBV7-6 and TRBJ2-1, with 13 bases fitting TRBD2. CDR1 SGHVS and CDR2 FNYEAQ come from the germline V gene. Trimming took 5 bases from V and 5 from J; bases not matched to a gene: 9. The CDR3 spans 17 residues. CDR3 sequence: CASSPQTGTSGNNEQFF. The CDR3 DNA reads TGTGCCAGCAGCCCCCAAACTGGGACTAGCGGGAACAATGAGCAGTTCTTC.

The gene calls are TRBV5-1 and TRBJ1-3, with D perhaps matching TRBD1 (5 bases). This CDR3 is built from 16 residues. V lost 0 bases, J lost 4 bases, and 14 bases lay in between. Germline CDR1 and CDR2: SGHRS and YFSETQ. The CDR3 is CASSLAGERYGNTIYF. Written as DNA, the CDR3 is TGCGCCAGCAGCTTGGCGGGGGAGCGATACGGAAACACCATATATTTT.

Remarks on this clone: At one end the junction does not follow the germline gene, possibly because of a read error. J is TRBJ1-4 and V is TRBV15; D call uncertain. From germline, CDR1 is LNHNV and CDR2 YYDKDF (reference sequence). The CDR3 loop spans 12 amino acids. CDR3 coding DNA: TGTGCCACCAGCAGAGATTTCGCAGATATGATATTT. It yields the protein CATSRDFADMIF.

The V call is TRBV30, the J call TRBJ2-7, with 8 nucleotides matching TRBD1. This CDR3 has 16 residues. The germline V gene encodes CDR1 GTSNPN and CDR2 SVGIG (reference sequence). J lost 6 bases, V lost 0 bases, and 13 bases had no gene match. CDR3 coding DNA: TGTGCCTGGAGTGTAGCGTGGACAGGGAGCAGTGGCGAGCAGTACTTC. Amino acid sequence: CAWSVAWTGSSGEQYF. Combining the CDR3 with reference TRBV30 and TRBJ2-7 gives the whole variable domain SQTIHQWPATLVQPVGSPLSLECTVEGTSNPNLYWYRQAAGRGLQLLFYSVGIGQISSEVPQNLSASRPQDRQFILSSKKLLLSDSGFYLCAWSVAWTGSSGEQYFGPGTRLTVT.